This TCR beta chain was captured in a study of molecular identifiers for immune sequencing clone quantification. TCRdb analysed the PCR reads with MiXCR anew, one entry per CDR3 protein. The sample has around 480,000 distinct CDR3 sequences, about a fifth seen once. From germline, CDR1 is MNHEY and CDR2 SVGAGI. Trimming removed 7 bases at V and 4 bases at J, with 13 bases between. The CDR3 contains 13 residues. This clonotype has ten or more counts. The source material was naive CD8+ T cells from blood, with Jurkat cell RNA spiked in. Subset defined: FACS-sorted CD8+CD4-CCR7+CD45RA+ naive T cells. The clonotype comes from a human donor in good health. Some libraries in this study had Jurkat cell RNA spiked in. This chain connects TRBV6-5 to TRBJ1-2, with D unclear. The CDR3 spells CASKEGITYGYTF. The CDR3 region has the DNA TGTGCCAGCAAAGAAGGGATTACCTATGGCTACACCTTC.